This TCR beta chain was obtained from a study of blood T cell repertoires in COVID-19. In the study overall: PBMCs, B-cell-depleted T cells, or T cells were the source of the cDNA or gDNA that made up the material.

Per germline, CDR1 MNHNY and CDR2 SVGAGI (reference sequence). The CDR3 is 13 amino acids. Trimming cost V 0 bases and J 8 bases, with 10 bases left between them. TCRdb keeps only in-frame clones here, not all; method: immunoSEQ multiplex PCR. Here the sample spans under 450,000 clones, approximately 77% being singletons. V is TRBV6-6 and J is TRBJ1-1; D remains ambiguous. The sequenced material came from peripheral blood. This receptor was obtained from a human donor with acute or convalescent COVID-19. The donor label of this sample is uncertain. CDR3 coding DNA: TGTGCCAGCAGTTACTCGAAGCAAGTAGAAGCTTTCTTT. Its translation: CASSYSKQVEAFF.